The present TCR beta chain was sequenced within a study of T cell responses to AZD1222 COVID-19 vaccine. Study information: It was second doses at about 4 or about 12 weeks that were pooled.

This table comes from immunoSEQ multiplex PCR, and its TCRdb copy is limited to in-frame clones, with some not included. The profile shows some 130,000 clones, around nine tenths of them singletons. Germline V lookup: CDR1 MNHEY, CDR2 SMNVEV (reference sequence). The CDR3 is made up of 16 amino acids. Germline trimming cut 1 base from V and 5 bases from J; bases unmatched to any gene: 5. The sequencing used peripheral blood, collected on day 0 of AZD1222 vaccination. The chain links TRBV27 to TRBJ2-5, with 12 bases that match TRBD2. The receptor was derived from an adult in good health. The CDR3 DNA reads as TGTGCCAGCAGTTTATTACTAGCGGGGGGAAAGGAGACCCAGTACTTC. Translating gives CASSLLLAGGKETQYF.